The 27 T cell receptor beta chains below all came from one sample that was sequenced in a study of T cell responses to AZD1222 COVID-19 vaccine (dated by TCRdb to the early 2020s). In light of the paper, this sample's time point label describes: baseline before first vaccination. Library preparation employed the immunoSEQ multiplex PCR assay. Entries here come from immuneACCESS through TCRdb and include only in-frame sequences with V and J called. Some clones fail to appear in such tables; in the studies checked, an unresolved V gene covers under half of the shortfall, and the cause of the remainder is unknown. A total of approximately 160,000 clones appear in this sample, 90% to 95% of them only once. The ten most abundant clones make up approximately 1% of the sample. The sequenced sample was peripheral blood, obtained on day 0 of AZD1222 vaccination. Every receptor here comes from an adult in good health.

The chain carries TRBV12-3 or TRBV12-4 and TRBJ1-1, with D maybe TRBD1 (5 bases). V was cut by 1 base and J by 6 bases, with 9 bases left in between. The length of the CDR3 is 13 residues. The DNA of the CDR3 is TGTGCCAGCAGTTTAGTGCAGGGTCCTGAAGCTTTCTTT. It translates to CASSLVQGPEAFF.

The rearrangement joins TRBV4-3 to TRBJ2-1; 9 bases fit TRBD2. The V gene's germline CDR1 is LGHNA and CDR2 YSLEER. The junction had 8 bases not matched to a gene; V was cut back by 1 base and J by 4 bases. The CDR3 is made up of 17 amino acids. The CDR3 loop is CASSQGSSGAFYNEQFF. CDR3 bases: TGCGCCAGCAGCCAAGGTTCTAGCGGGGCGTTTTACAATGAGCAGTTCTTC.

The rearrangement links TRBV11-3 to TRBJ1-5; D is unresolved. CDR1 SGHNT and CDR2 YENEEA come from the germline V gene. V shed 5 bases and J shed 11 bases, with 13 bases lying between them. The CDR3 runs to 12 residues. CDR3: CASSLHSVAQHF. In nucleotides, the CDR3 is TGTGCCAGCAGCCTGCACAGCGTAGCCCAGCATTTT.

This chain links TRBV4-1 with TRBJ1-6; TRBD1 agrees at 8 bases. V shed 0 bases and J 6 bases; nucleotides not matched to a gene: 4. The length of the CDR3 is 16 residues. Germline V CDR1 and CDR2: MGHRA, YSYEKL. The CDR3 region is CASSQDNRGFNSPLHF. CDR3 bases: TGCGCCAGCAGCCAAGATAACAGGGGGTTTAATTCACCCCTCCACTTT.

V is TRBV28 and J is TRBJ1-1; weak D call: TRBD1 (6 bases). V was shortened by 7 bases and J by 1 base, with 16 bases between the two germline ends. Germline values: CDR1 MDHEN, CDR2 SYDVKM. This CDR3 region has 15 residues. CDR3 residues: CASIEGGRGNTEAFF. DNA for the CDR3: TGTGCCAGCATAGAAGGGGGAAGGGGGAACACTGAAGCTTTCTTT.

This rearrangement joins TRBV18 to TRBJ1-2, with D perhaps matching TRBD1 (5 bases). The V end lost 3 bases, the J end lost 4 bases, and 12 bases lay between the germline ends. The CDR3 sequence is 14 residues long. CDR1 is KGHSH, CDR2 LQKENI, per germline. The CDR3 protein is CASSPLGPRYGYTF. CDR3 nucleotides: TGTGCCAGCTCACCGTTGGGGCCCCGCTATGGCTACACCTTC.

As to this clone: The sample contains more than one DNA sequence encoding this CDR3. V gene TRBV18 combines with J gene TRBJ2-7; 10 bases match TRBD1. The germline V gene encodes CDR1 KGHSH and CDR2 LQKENI. This CDR3 has 14 residues. V dropped 6 bases and J dropped 3; count of bases not matched to a gene: 5. As DNA, the CDR3 is TGTGCCAGCTCCGCCGGGACAGGGGTCTACGAGCAGTACTTC. Its translation: CASSAGTGVYEQYF.

This clone has just a few counts. The gene calls are TRBV5-1 and TRBJ1-4; perhaps TRBD1 as D (5 bases). Between the trimmed V and J ends, which lost 1 base and 8 bases, there was a span of 9 bases. The CDR3 has 13 amino acids. The germline gives CDR1 SGHRS, CDR2 YFSETQ. CDR3 sequence reads: CASSLKPGEKLFF. In nucleotides, the CDR3 is TGCGCCAGCAGCTTGAAACCAGGGGAAAAACTGTTTTTT.

The rearrangement links TRBV15 to TRBJ2-1; D is possibly TRBD2 (5 bases). The CDR3 covers 15 residues. Germline V gene sequence: CDR1 LNHNV, CDR2 YYDKDF (reference sequence). The V gene lost 0 bases and the J gene lost 8 bases, with 14 bases spanning the gap. CDR3 bases: TGTGCCACCAGCAGAGAGACTACCCCCCCTCATGAGCAGTTCTTC. Translation gives CATSRETTPPHEQFF.

This chain connects TRBV27 to TRBJ1-2; 9 bases match TRBD1. Germline V gene sequence: CDR1 MNHEY, CDR2 SMNVEV (reference sequence). The length of the CDR3 is 17 residues. V lost 1 base, J lost 5 bases, and 11 bases stayed unmatched. The CDR3 sequence: CASSLYTGGLKGYGYTF. The CDR3 DNA is TGTGCCAGCAGTTTATATACAGGGGGCCTCAAGGGATATGGCTACACCTTC.

V is TRBV12-3 or TRBV12-4 and J is TRBJ1-2; D uncertain. The CDR3 length is 12 residues. Trimming cost V 5 bases and J 6 bases, with 10 bases left between them. In nucleotides, the CDR3 is TGTGCCAGCAGTCCCCACAGAGATGGCTACACCTTC. This translates into CASSPHRDGYTF.

The chain carries TRBV18 and TRBJ1-1; the D gene is possibly TRBD1 (6 bases). Germline-derived CDR1 and CDR2 are KGHSH and LQKENI. This CDR3 comprises 17 residues. With 3 bases removed from V and 4 bases from J, the gap between germline ends came to 21 bases. CDR3: CASSPLTPAGVGTEAFF. The CDR3, as DNA: TGTGCCAGCTCACCTTTAACCCCAGCAGGGGTTGGCACTGAAGCTTTCTTT.

V usage is TRBV7-9 and J usage is TRBJ1-3, with a possible D match to TRBD1 (5 bases). The germline V gene has CDR1 SEHNR and CDR2 FQNEAQ (reference sequence). The CDR3 contains 16 residues. With 2 bases removed from V and 4 bases from J, the gap between germline ends came to 15 bases. This chain's CDR3 is CASSLWAGTGGNTIYF. The CDR3, as DNA: TGTGCCAGCAGCTTATGGGCCGGGACGGGAGGAAACACCATATATTTT.

The V call is TRBV5-1, the J call TRBJ1-3; possible D gene TRBD1, 5 bases. V was clipped by 4 bases and J by 3 bases, with 17 bases between them. Per germline, CDR1 SGHRS and CDR2 YFSETQ. This CDR3 is 16 amino acids long. CDR3: CASSMTASAGGNTIYF. The CDR3 DNA sequence: TGCGCCAGCAGCATGACAGCAAGTGCAGGTGGAAACACCATATATTTT.

In this sample, this clone turned up once. The rearrangement uses TRBV5-1 and TRBJ1-1; D gene unclear. Germline V gene data show CDR1 as SGHRS and CDR2 as YFSETQ. The CDR3 is 11 residues long. V shed 3 bases and J shed 4 bases, with 4 bases lying between them. CDR3 loop: CASSSATEAFF. The CDR3 DNA follows: TGCGCCAGCAGCTCCGCCACTGAAGCTTTCTTT.

The chain employs TRBV21-1 and TRBJ1-2; the tabulated D call, TRBD1, remains unverified against the DNA. TRBV21-1 is a pseudogene segment. CDR3 length equals 15 residues. The CDR3 sequence is CASSKDSRGRYGYTF. Here the CDR3 DNA reads TGTGCCAGCAGCAAAGACAGCAGGGGGCGTTATGGCTACACCTTC.

The rearrangement links TRBV11-2 to TRBJ2-5; 8 bases line up with TRBD1. The CDR3 is 14 residues long. The germline gives CDR1 SGHAT, CDR2 FQNNGV. V gave up 4 bases and J gave up 7 bases; unmatched junction bases: 8. In DNA form, the CDR3 reads TGTGCCAGCAGCTGGGGACAGGAAGGGGGGACCCAGTACTTC. Encoded protein: CASSWGQEGGTQYF. The full variable domain, with the rest looked up from reference TRBV11-2 and TRBJ2-5, is EAGVAQSPRYKIIEKRQSVAFWCNPISGHATLYWYQQILGQGPKLLIQFQNNGVVDDSQLPKDRFSAERLKGVDSTLKIQPAKLEDSAVYLCASSWGQEGGTQYFGPGTRLLVL.

The chain is built from TRBV11-2 and TRBJ1-3; D is uncertain. CDR3 length equals 17 residues. Germline assignment: CDR1 SGHAT and CDR2 FQNNGV. V was trimmed by 1 base and J by 0 bases, leaving 13 bases between them. This chain's CDR3 is CASSLGETPTSGNTIYF. The CDR3 nucleotides are TGTGCCAGCAGCTTAGGCGAGACTCCTACCTCTGGAAACACCATATATTTT.

V gene TRBV6-5 combines with J gene TRBJ1-1, with 7 bases identical to TRBD1. The V gene's germline CDR1 is MNHEY and CDR2 SVGAGI. The V segment lost 8 bases and the J segment 3 bases; nucleotides outside the gene matches: 6. CDR3 length: 13 amino acids. The CDR3 DNA sequence: TGTGCCAGCCTCGACAGGGTTGACACTGAAGCTTTCTTT. It yields the protein CASLDRVDTEAFF.

This sequence joins TRBV9 and TRBJ1-5; 12 nucleotides line up with TRBD1. Germline V gives CDR1 SGDLS, CDR2 YYNGEE. This CDR3 has 16 amino acids. The J segment lost 3 bases and the V segment lost 2 bases, leaving 3 bases of the junction unmatched. In DNA, the CDR3 is TGTGCCAGCAGCGTGGGGACAGGGGGCACCAATCAGCCCCAGCATTTT. Translated, it gives CASSVGTGGTNQPQHF.

The chain joins TRBV7-2 to TRBJ2-7; 11 bases agree with TRBD2. The germline CDR1 and CDR2 sequences are SGHTA and FQGNSA. V gave up 4 bases and J gave up 6 bases; unmatched junction bases: 11. The CDR3 spans 16 residues. The CDR3 nucleotides read TGTGCCAGCAGCTCTCGCGGGGCGGGGACTAGCGGCGAGCAGTACTTC. Amino acids: CASSSRGAGTSGEQYF.

On this clone: The sample carries other DNA sequences with the same CDR3. The CDR3 spells CASSYSTGELFF. In DNA form, the CDR3 reads TGTGCCAGCAGTTACTCCACCGGGGAGCTGTTTTTT. V and J are TRBV6-5 and TRBJ2-2; D is unresolved. CDR1 and CDR2 from the germline V gene are MNHEY and SVGAGI. V was shortened by 0 bases and J by 4 bases, with 0 bases between the two germline ends. The CDR3 covers 12 residues.

CDR3 DNA sequence: TGCGCCAGCTCGTTTGGACAGGAGAGGGAGACCCAGTACTTC. Its protein product is CASSFGQERETQYF. The chain couples TRBV5-1 to TRBJ2-5; TRBD1 matches 7 bases. The CDR3 loop spans 14 amino acids. Germline V gene sequence: CDR1 SGHRS, CDR2 YFSETQ. J was trimmed by 5 bases and V by 7 bases; bases with no gene match: 11.

The chain has TRBV6-1 and TRBJ1-4; D is undetermined. V was trimmed by 2 bases and J by 5 bases, leaving 9 bases between them. The CDR3 is made up of 14 amino acids. Germline V gene sequence: CDR1 MNHNS, CDR2 SASEGT. The CDR3 protein is CASSEIVGNEKLFF. Here the CDR3 DNA reads TGTGCCAGCAGTGAAATTGTCGGGAATGAAAAACTGTTTTTT.

The chain joins TRBV20-1 to TRBJ2-2; possibly TRBD1 or TRBD2 for D (6 bases each). The CDR3 has 13 residues. Germline CDR1 is DFQATT and CDR2 is SNEGSKA (reference sequence). V lost 6 bases, J lost 6 bases, and 14 bases lay in between. In nucleotides, the CDR3 is TGCAGTGCCAGTGGGGGGCCGGCCGGGGAGCTGTTTTTT. This sequence encodes CSASGGPAGELFF.

The rearrangement links TRBV7-9 to TRBJ1-2, with D perhaps matching TRBD1 (6 bases). Germline CDR1 SEHNR, CDR2 FQNEAQ (reference sequence). V was shortened by 1 base and J by 7 bases, with 13 bases between the two germline ends. The CDR3 length is 14 residues. The CDR3 is CASSLGSGTIGYTF. In DNA form, the CDR3 reads TGTGCCAGCAGCTTAGGGTCCGGGACAATTGGCTACACCTTC.

The rearrangement joins TRBV9 to TRBJ2-3, with TRBD2 matching over 7 bases. The CDR3 loop spans 14 amino acids. V lost 0 bases to trimming and J lost 4 bases; unmatched junction nucleotides: 2. CDR1 and CDR2 from the germline V gene are SGDLS and YYNGEE. The CDR3: CASSVGTSSDTQYF. CDR3 DNA sequence: TGTGCCAGCAGCGTAGGGACTAGTTCAGATACGCAGTATTTT.